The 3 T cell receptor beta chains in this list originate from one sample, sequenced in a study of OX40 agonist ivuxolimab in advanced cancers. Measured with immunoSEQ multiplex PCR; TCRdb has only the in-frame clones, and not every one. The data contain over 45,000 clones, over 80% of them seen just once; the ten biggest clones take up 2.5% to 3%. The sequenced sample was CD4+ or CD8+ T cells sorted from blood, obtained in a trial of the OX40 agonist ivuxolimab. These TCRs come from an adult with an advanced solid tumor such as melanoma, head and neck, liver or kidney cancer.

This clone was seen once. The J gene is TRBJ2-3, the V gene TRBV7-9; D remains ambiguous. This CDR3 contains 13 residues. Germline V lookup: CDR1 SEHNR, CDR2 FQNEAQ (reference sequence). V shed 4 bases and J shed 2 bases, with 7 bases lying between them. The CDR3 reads CASSSTSTDTQYF. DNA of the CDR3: TGTGCCAGCAGCTCCACCTCCACAGATACGCAGTATTTT.

The CDR3 bases are TGCGCCAGCAGCTTGCTACTAGCGGGGACTAGCACAGATACGCAGTATTTT. Protein product: CASSLLLAGTSTDTQYF. The chain couples TRBV5-1 to TRBJ2-3, with TRBD2 matching over 10 bases. Germline CDR1 SGHRS, CDR2 YFSETQ. The ends lost 1 base at V and 0 bases at J; junction bases unmatched: 5. This CDR3 region has 17 residues.

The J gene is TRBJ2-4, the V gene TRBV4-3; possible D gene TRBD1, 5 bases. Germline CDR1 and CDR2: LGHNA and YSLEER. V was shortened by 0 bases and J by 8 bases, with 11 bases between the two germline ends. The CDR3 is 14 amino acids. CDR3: CASSQDRVGDIQYF. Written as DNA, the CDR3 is TGCGCCAGCAGCCAAGACAGGGTAGGGGACATTCAGTACTTC.